This T cell receptor (beta chain) was obtained from a study of shared clonotypes between healthy human individuals (dated by TCRdb to about 2020). Context from the whole study: A couple of women and a few men aged 18 to 49 years were included in the cohort. Blood TCR repertoires of a handful of healthy adults were deeply sequenced to estimate repertoire size and the extent of clonotype sharing between individuals. Libraries were prepared and TCR repertoires were sequenced by different laboratories using diverse techniques, in order to increase sequencing depth and limit assay-specific biases. Each donor's leukapheresis produced roughly between roughly 0.94 and 9.5 billion PBMCs. For each donor, CD4 naive and CD4 memory were each run on three plates, CD8 naive on two plates, and CD8 memory on one plate.

About this clone itself: The clone's antigen remains unknown. Base qualities are missing; no much larger clone stands one base away.

Donors were healthy HIV-negative adults with no recently reported acute infections or vaccinations. All donors were Caucasian adults living in Nashville, Tennessee, USA. Magnetic negative selection was used to enrich CD4+ T cells, after which naive cells were positively selected on CD45RA and the negative fraction became the memory subset. After blood collection by leukapheresis, PBMCs were isolated using Ficoll-Histopaque density gradient centrifugation and then cryopreserved in the vapor phase of liquid nitrogen. Analytical flow cytometry was used to check the purity and quantity of each magnetically sorted T cell population. Genomic DNA was isolated from every sorted fraction and measured by UV absorbance on a Nanodrop 2000c. General findings and caveats noted by the study authors: Estimated clonotype richness was generally larger for naive than for memory subsets. Because the study included a small number of donors, the genetic and exposure-history diversity represented was limited. About 4.5% of naive CD4, more than 3% of naive CD8, approximately 2% of memory CD4, and 0.4% of memory CD8 clonotypes were shared across several donors. Only blood was sampled, and tissue TCR repertoires likely differ from those in blood. Incomplete sequencing was indicated by rarefaction of sorted-subset datasets, despite the large sequencing depth. Clonotypes shared by all four sorted-subset donors showed higher generation probabilities than non-shared clonotypes. Pairwise subsampling indicated that sequencing depth was expected to affect the degree of clonotype sharing among donors.

TCR CDR3 regions were amplified from genomic DNA by multiplex PCR using the deep immunoSEQ assay. Extracted genomic DNA from each cell subset was spread evenly across all wells of several immunoSEQ 96-well plates, with each plate serving as a replicate. For sorted subsets, each replicate PCR was loaded with approximately 190 ng genomic DNA, equivalent to 25,000 to 35,000 T cell genomes. The purified libraries were quantified using a Qubit 3.0 fluorometer, sized with a Bioanalyzer 2100, and then quantified again using the KAPA Library Quantification kit. Each immunoSEQ 96-well plate was sequenced on its own single-read 150-cycle Illumina NextSeq 550 flow cell. Per the authors' processing: Because only junctional sequences without quality scores were contained in the immunoSEQ output, filtering matching that applied to full-length reads could not be performed. Sequences were annotated with PyIR, a Python wrapper for IgBLAST v1.9, using IMGT germline references to assign V/J genes and CDR3. Reads were removed for weak V/J assignments (E-value above 1e-6), missing CDR3, stop codons, out-of-frame junctions, or ambiguous translated residues. A V3J clonotype was defined by an identical inferred V gene, J gene, and CDR3 amino acid sequence. Percentage overlap between repertoires was computed as shared unique clonotypes divided by the size of the smaller repertoire. Richness of each repertoire was evaluated using RTK rarefaction, the Chao1 estimator, and Recon v2.1 estimates of unobserved clonotypes. For all TCRbeta clonotypes obtained by the gDNA method from a few donors, generation probabilities were computed with OLGA. TCRdb mirrors the immuneACCESS table, restricted to in-frame sequences. Some clones are absent from its copies; in checked studies, under half trace to an unresolved V gene, and the reason for the others is unknown. V and J calls and clone size are copied from that table; D and trimming were computed from the DNA. The sample has approximately 1,500,000 clones on record, roughly 96% of them singletons. The ten biggest clones cover approximately 1.1% of the sample.

V is trimmed back by 1 base and J by 4 bases, and the junction contains 2 bases that no gene match accounts for. The germline V gene (reference sequence) yields LNHNV for CDR1 and YYDKDF for CDR2. From cysteine to phenylalanine, the CDR3 is 15 amino acids long. Only CDR3 DNA is held: 45 bases, read in frame from base 1. The clonotype was recovered from a man aged 25 to 40 in good health. Sequenced: naive CD4+ T cells sorted from blood. The intended sense of this specimen's cell subset or site label: CD45RA+ positively selected. The V and J segments used are TRBV15 and TRBJ2-5, with TRBD1 identical over 11 junction bases. This receptor carries the CDR3 CATSRVGTGGETQYF. The nucleotides are TGTGCCACCAGCAGAGTCGGGACAGGGGGAGAGACCCAGTACTTC.